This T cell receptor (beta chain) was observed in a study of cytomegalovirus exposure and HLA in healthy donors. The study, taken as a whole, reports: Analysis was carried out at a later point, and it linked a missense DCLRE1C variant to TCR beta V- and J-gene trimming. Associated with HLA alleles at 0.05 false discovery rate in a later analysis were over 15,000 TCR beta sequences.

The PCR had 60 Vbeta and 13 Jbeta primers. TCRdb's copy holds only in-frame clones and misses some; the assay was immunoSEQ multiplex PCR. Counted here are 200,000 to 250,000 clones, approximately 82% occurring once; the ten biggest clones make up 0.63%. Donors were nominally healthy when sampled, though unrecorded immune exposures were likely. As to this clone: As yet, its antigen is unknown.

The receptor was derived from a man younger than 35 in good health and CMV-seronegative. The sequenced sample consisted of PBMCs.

The CDR3 bases are TGCGCCAGCAGCTCTGGGACAGGGGGCCCGAATGAGCAGTTCTTC. Residues: CASSSGTGGPNEQFF. V gene TRBV5-1 combines with J gene TRBJ2-1; the match to TRBD1 covers 12 bases. The V gene's germline CDR1 is SGHRS and CDR2 YFSETQ. J gave up 7 bases and V 3 bases, and 5 bases lay outside the gene matches. The CDR3 has 15 residues.